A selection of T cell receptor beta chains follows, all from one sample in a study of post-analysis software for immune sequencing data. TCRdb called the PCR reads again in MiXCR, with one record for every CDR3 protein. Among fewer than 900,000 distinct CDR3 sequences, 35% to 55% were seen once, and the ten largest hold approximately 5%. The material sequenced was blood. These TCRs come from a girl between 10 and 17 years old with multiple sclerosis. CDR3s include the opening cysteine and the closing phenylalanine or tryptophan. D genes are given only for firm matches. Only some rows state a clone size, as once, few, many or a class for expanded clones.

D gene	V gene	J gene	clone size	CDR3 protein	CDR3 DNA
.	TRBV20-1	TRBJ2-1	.	CSADEGINEQFF	TGCAGTGCGGACGAAGGGATCAATGAGCAGTTCTTC
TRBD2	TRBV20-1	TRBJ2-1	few	CSASMLGTSGSLDEQFF	TGCAGTGCTAGTATGCTGGGGACTAGCGGGAGTCTCGATGAGCAGTTCTTC
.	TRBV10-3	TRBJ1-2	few	CAISVPREGNYTF	TGTGCCATCAGTGTCCCCAGGGAGGGTAACTACACCTTC
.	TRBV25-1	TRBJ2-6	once	CASSEWAGSGDISGANVRTF	TGTGCCAGCAGTGAATGGGCGGGCAGCGGGGACATCTCTGGGGCCAACGTCCGGACTTTC
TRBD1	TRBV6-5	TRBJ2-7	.	CASRETGGPNEQYF	TGTGCCAGCAGAGAGACAGGGGGCCCCAACGAGCAGTACTTC
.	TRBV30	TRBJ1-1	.	CAWIRNTEAFF	TGTGCCTGGATTAGGAACACTGAAGCTTTCTTT
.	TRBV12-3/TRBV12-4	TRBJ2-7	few	CASSPQGPPYEQYF	TGTGCCAGCAGTCCCCAGGGCCCACCTTACGAGCAGTACTTC
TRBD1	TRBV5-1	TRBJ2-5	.	CASSPTDRGQETQYF	TGCGCCAGCAGCCCAACGGACAGGGGCCAAGAGACCCAGTACTTC
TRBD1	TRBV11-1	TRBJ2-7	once	CASSFGTGTSEQYF	TGTGCCAGCAGCTTTGGGACAGGAACCAGCGAGCAGTACTTC
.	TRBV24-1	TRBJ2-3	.	CATSEDLSTDTQYF	TGTGCCACCAGTGAGGACCTGAGCACAGATACGCAGTATTTT
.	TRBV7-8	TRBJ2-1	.	CASSPRGAFPYNEQFF	TGTGCCAGCAGCCCCCGAGGAGCATTTCCCTACAATGAGCAGTTCTTC
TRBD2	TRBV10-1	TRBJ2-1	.	CASSDGLASRFF	TGCGCCAGCAGTGACGGACTAGCCTCTCGGTTCTTC
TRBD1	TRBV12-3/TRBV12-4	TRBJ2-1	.	CASGPRDSAYNEQFF	TGTGCCAGCGGACCCAGGGACAGCGCTTACAATGAGCAGTTCTTC
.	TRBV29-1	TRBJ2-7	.	CSVEDPDSYEQYF	TGCAGCGTTGAAGATCCAGACAGCTACGAGCAGTACTTC
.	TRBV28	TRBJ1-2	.	CTSRKVVYTF	TGTACCAGCAGGAAAGTAGTCTACACCTTC
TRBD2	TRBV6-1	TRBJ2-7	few	CASSELAGAQSYEQYF	TGTGCCAGCAGTGAGTTAGCGGGAGCACAGTCCTACGAGCAGTACTTC
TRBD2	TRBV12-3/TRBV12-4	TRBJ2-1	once	CASGPGLAVHNEQFF	TGTGCCAGCGGCCCAGGACTAGCTGTGCACAATGAGCAGTTCTTC
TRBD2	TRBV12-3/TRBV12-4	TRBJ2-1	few	CASSPGTSGVNEQFF	TGTGCCAGCAGTCCCGGGACTAGTGGGGTCAATGAGCAGTTCTTC
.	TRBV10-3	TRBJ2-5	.	CAISDETPMSETQYF	TGTGCCATCAGTGATGAGACCCCGATGAGCGAGACCCAGTACTTC
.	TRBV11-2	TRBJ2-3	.	CASSLRAGDGTQYF	TGTGCCAGCAGCTTACGGGCAGGGGACGGTACGCAGTATTTT
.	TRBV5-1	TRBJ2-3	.	CASSSSRASTDTQYF	TGCGCCAGCAGCTCCTCCCGGGCCTCGACAGATACGCAGTATTTT
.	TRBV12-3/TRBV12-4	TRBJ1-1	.	CASTSWAADTEAFF	TGTGCCAGCACCTCGTGGGCAGCGGACACTGAAGCTTTCTTT
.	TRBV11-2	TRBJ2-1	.	CASSRPDSSYNEQFF	TGTGCCAGCAGCCGACCCGATTCCTCCTACAATGAGCAGTTCTTC
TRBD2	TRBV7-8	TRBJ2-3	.	CASSTDLAGSTDTQYF	TGTGCCAGCAGCACGGACCTAGCGGGAAGCACAGATACGCAGTATTTT
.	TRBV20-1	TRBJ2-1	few	CSASPGNSYNEQFF	TGCAGTGCTAGCCCCGGGAATTCCTACAATGAGCAGTTCTTC